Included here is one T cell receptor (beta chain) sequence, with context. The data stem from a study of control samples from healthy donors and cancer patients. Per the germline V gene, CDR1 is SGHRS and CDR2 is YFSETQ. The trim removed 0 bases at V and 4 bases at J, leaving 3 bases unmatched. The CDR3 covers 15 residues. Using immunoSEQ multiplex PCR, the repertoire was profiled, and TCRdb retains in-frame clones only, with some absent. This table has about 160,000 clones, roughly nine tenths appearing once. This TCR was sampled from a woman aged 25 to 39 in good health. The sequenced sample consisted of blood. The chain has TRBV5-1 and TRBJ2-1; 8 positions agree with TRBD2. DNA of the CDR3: TGCGCCAGCAGCTTGGGCGGGAGGTATTACAATGAGCAGTTCTTC. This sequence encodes CASSLGGRYYNEQFF.